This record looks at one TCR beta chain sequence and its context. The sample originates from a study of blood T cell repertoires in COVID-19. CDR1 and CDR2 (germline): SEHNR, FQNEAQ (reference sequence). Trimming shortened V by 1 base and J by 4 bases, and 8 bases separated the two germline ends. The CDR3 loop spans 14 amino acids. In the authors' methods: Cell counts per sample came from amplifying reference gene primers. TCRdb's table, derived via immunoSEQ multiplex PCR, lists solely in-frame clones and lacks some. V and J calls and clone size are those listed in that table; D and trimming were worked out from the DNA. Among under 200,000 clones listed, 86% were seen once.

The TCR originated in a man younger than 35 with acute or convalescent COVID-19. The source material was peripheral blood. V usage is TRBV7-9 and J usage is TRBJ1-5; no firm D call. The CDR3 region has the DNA TGTGCCAGCAGCTTAGGTTCCAAAAATCAGCCCCAGCATTTT. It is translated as CASSLGSKNQPQHF.